Below, 4 T cell receptor beta chains from the same sample are listed, as sequenced in a study of blood T cell repertoires in COVID-19. Profiled with immunoSEQ multiplex PCR; TCRdb holds only in-frame clones, not every one. The sample lists over 60,000 clones; about four fifths were seen once. Sequences were obtained from peripheral blood. The source is a human donor in a cohort sampled during active COVID-19.

This chain joins TRBV3-1 (or the pseudogene TRBV3-2) and TRBJ1-1, with 8 bases aligning to TRBD1. The germline CDR1 and CDR2 sequences are LGHDT and YNNKEL (reference sequence). This CDR3 spans 14 amino acids. The V gene end was trimmed by 3 bases and the J gene end by 1 base; junction bases not matched to a gene: 1. CDR3 protein: CASSHGQGNTEAFF. CDR3 nucleotides: TGTGCCAGCAGCCACGGACAGGGGAACACTGAAGCTTTCTTT.

The chain combines TRBV11-2 with TRBJ2-1; D is possibly TRBD2 (6 bases). CDR3 size: 13 residues. Deletions cut 5 bases from V and 3 bases from J, with 8 bases between. Per the germline V gene, CDR1 is SGHAT and CDR2 is FQNNGV. CDR3 nucleotides: TGTGCCAGCAGCGCGGGACTCTACAATGAGCAGTTCTTC. Amino acids: CASSAGLYNEQFF.

V is TRBV2 and J is TRBJ2-5, with D possibly TRBD2 on 6 matching bases. CDR1 SNHLY and CDR2 FYNNEI come from the germline V gene. Deletions cut 6 bases from V and 7 bases from J, with 18 bases between. The CDR3 is 14 residues long. In DNA form, the CDR3 reads TGTGCCAGCAGAGTTAGGGGAGGACCGGGGACCCAGTACTTC. It specifies CASRVRGGPGTQYF.

This clone was seen a few times. At the DNA level, this CDR3 is encoded by other sequences in the same sample as well. The chain links TRBV5-1 to TRBJ2-2; the match to TRBD1 covers 7 bases. The CDR3 is made up of 15 amino acids. In germline, CDR1 is SGHRS, CDR2 YFSETQ. The J segment lost 0 bases and the V segment lost 3 bases, leaving 2 bases of the junction unmatched. The CDR3 DNA sequence: TGCGCCAGCAGCTCAGGGGGTGCGAACACCGGGGAGCTGTTTTTT. Protein: CASSSGGANTGELFF.